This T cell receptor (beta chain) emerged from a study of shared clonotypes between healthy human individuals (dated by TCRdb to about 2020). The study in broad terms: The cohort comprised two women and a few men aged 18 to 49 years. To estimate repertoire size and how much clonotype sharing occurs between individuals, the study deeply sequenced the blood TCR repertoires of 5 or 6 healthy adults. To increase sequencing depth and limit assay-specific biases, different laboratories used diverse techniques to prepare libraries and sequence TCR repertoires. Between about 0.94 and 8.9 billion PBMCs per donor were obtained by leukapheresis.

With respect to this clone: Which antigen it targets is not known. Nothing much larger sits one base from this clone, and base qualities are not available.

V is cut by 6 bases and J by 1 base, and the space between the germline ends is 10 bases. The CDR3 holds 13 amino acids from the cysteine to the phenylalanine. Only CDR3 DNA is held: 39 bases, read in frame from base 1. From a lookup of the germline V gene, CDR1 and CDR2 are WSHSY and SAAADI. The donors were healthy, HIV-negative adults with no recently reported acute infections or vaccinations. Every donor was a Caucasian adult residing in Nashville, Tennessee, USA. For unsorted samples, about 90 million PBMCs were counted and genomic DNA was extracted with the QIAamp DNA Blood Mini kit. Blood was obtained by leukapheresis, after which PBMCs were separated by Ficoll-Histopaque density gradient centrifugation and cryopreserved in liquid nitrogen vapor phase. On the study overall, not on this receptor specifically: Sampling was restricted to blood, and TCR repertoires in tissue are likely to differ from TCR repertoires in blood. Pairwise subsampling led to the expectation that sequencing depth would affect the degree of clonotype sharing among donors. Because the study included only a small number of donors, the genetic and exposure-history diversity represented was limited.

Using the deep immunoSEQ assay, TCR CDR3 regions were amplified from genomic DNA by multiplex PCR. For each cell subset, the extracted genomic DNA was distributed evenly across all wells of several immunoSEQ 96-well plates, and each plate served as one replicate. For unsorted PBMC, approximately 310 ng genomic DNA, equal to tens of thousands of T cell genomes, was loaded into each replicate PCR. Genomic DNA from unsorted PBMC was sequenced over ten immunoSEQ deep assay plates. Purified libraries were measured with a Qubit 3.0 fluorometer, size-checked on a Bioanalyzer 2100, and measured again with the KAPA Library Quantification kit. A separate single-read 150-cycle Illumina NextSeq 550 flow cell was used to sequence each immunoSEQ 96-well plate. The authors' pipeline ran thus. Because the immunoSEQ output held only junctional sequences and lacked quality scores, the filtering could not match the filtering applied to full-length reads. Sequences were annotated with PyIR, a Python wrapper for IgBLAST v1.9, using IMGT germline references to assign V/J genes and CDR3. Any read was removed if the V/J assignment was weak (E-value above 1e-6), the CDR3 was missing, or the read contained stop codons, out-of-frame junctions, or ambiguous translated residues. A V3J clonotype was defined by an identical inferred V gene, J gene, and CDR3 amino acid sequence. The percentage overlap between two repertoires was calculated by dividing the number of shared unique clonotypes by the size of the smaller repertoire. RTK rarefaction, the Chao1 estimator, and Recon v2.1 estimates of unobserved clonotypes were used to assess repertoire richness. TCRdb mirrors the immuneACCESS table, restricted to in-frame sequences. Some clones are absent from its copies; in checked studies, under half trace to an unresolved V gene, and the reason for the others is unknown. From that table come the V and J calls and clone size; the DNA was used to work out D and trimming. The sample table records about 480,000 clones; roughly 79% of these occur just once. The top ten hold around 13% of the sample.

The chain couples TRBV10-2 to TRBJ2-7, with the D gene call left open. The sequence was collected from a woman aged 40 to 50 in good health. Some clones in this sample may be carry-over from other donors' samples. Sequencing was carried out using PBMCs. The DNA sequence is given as TGCGCCAGCAGGGGCCCCGGTTCCTACGAGCAGTACTTC. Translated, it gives CASRGPGSYEQYF.